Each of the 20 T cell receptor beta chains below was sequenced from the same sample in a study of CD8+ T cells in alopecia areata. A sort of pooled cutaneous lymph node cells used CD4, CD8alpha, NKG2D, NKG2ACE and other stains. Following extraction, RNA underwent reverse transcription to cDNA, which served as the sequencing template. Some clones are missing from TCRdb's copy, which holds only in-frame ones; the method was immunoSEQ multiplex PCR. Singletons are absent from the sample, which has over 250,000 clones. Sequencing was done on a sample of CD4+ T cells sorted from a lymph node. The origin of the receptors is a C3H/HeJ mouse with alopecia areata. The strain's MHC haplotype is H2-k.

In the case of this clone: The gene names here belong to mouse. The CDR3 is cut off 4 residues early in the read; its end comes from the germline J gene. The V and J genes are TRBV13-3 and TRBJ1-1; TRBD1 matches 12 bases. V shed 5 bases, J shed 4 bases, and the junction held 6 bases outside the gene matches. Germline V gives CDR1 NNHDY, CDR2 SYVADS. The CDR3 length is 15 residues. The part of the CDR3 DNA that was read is TGTGCCAGCAGGAGGGACAGGGGGCTTGGCACA. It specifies CASRRDRGLGT. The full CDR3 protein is CASRRDRGLGTEVFF.

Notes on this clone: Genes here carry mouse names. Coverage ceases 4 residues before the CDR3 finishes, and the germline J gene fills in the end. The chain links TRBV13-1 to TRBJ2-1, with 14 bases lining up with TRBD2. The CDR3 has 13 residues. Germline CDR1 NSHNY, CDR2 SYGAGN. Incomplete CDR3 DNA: TGTGCCAGCAGGGGACTGGGGGGGCCT. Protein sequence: CASRGLGGP. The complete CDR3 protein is CASRGLGGPEQFF.

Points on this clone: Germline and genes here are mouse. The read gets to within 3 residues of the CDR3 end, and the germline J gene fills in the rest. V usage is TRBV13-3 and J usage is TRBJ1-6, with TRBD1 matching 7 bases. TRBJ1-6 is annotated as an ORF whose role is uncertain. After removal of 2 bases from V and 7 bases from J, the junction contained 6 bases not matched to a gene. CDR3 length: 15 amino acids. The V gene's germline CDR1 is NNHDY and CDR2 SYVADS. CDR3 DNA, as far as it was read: TGTGCCAGCAGTGACCGGGACAGAAAAAATTCGCCC. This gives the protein CASSDRDRKNSP. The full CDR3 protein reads CASSDRDRKNSPLYF.

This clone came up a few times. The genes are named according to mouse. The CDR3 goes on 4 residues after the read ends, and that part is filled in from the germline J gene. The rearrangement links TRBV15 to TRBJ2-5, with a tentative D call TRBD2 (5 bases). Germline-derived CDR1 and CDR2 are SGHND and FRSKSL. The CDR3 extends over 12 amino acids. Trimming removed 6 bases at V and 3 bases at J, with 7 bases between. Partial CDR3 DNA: TGTGCCAGCAGAACTGGTCAAGAC. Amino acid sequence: CASRTGQD. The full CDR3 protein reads CASRTGQDTQYF. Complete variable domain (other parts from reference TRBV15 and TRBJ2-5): DAGVTQTPRHEVAEKGQTIILKCEPVSGHNDLFWYRQTKIQGLELLSYFRSKSLMEDGGAFKDRFKAEMLNSSFSTLKIQPTEPKDSAVYLCASRTGQDTQYFGPGTRLLVL.

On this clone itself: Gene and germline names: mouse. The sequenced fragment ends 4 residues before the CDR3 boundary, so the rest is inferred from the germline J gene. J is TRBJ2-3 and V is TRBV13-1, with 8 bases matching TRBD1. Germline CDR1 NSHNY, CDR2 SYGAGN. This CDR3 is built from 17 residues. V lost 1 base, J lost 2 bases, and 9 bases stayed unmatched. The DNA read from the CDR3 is TGTGCCAGCAGTGATATGGTAACAGGGGGGTCTGCAGAA. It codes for CASSDMVTGGSAE. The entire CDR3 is CASSDMVTGGSAETLYF.

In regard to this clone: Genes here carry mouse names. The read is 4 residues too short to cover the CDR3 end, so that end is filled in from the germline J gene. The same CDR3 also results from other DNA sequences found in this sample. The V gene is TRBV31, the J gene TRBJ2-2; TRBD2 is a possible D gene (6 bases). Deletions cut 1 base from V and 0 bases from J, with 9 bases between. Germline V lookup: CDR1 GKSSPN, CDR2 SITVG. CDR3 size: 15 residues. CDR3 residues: CAWSPWGTNTGQLYF. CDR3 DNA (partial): TGTGCCTGGAGTCCCTGGGGCACAAACACCGGG.

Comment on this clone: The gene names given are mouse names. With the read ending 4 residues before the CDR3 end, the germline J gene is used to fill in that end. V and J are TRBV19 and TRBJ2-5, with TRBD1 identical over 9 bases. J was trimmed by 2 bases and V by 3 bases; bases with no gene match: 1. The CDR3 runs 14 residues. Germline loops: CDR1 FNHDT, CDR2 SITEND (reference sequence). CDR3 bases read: TGTGCCAGCAGTACACAGGGGGCCCAAGAC. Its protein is CASSTQGAQD. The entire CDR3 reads CASSTQGAQDTQYF. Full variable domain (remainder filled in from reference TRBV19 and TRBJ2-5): GGIITQTPKFLIGQEGQKLTLKCQQNFNHDTMYWYRQDSGKGLRLIYYSITENDLQKGDLSEGYDASREKKSSFSLTVTSAQKNEMAVFLCASSTQGAQDTQYFGPGTRLLVL.

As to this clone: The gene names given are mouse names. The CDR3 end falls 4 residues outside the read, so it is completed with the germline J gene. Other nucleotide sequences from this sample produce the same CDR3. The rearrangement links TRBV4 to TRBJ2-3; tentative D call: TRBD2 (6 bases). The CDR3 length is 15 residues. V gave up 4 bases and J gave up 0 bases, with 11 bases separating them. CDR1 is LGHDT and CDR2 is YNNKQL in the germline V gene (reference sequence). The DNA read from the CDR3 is TGTGCCAGCAGCTCCTGGGGCTCTAGTGCAGAA. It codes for CASSSWGSSAE. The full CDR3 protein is CASSSWGSSAETLYF.

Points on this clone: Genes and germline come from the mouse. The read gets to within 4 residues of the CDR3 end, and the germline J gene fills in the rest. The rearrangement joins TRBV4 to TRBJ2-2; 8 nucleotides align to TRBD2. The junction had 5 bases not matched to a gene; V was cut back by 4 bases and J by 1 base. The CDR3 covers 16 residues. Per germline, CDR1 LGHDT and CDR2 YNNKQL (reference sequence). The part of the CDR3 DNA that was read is TGTGCCAGCAGCTCTTACTGGGGGTTAAACACCGGG. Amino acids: CASSSYWGLNTG. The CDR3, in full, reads CASSSYWGLNTGQLYF.

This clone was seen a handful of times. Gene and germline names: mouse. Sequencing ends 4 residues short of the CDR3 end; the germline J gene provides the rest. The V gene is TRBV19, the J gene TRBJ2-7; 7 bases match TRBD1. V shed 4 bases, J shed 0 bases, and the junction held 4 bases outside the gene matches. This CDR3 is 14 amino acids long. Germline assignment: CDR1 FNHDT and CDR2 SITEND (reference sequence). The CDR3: CASSPTGASYEQYF. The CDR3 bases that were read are TGTGCCAGCAGTCCTACAGGGGCCTCCTAT.

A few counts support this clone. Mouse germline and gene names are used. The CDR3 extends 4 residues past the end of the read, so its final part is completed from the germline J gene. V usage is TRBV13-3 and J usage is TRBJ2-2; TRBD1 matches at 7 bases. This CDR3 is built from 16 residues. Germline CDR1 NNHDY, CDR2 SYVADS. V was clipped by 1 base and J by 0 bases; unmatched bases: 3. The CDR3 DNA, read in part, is TGTGCCAGCAGTGATAGCGGGACAGCAAACACCGGG. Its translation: CASSDSGTANTG. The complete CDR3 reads CASSDSGTANTGQLYF. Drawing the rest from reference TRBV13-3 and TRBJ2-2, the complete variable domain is EAAVTQSPRSKVAVTGGKVTLSCHQTNNHDYMYWYRQDTGHGLRLIHYSYVADSTEKGDIPDGYKASRPSQENFSLILELASLSQTAVYFCASSDSGTANTGQLYFGEGSKLTVL.

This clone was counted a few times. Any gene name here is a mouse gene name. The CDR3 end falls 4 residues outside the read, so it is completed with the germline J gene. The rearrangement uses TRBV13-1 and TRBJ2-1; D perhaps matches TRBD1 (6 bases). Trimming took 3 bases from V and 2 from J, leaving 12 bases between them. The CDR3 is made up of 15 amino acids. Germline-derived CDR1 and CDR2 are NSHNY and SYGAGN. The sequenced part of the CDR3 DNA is TGTGCCAGCAGTGCTCCGGGACAAGACTATGCT. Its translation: CASSAPGQDYA. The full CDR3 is CASSAPGQDYAEQFF.

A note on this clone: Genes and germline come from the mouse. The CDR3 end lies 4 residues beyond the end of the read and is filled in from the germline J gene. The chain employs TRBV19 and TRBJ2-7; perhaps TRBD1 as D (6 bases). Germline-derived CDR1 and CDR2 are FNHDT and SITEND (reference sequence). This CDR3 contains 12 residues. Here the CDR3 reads CASSRDKNEQYF. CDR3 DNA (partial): TGTGCCAGCAGTAGGGACAAAAAT.

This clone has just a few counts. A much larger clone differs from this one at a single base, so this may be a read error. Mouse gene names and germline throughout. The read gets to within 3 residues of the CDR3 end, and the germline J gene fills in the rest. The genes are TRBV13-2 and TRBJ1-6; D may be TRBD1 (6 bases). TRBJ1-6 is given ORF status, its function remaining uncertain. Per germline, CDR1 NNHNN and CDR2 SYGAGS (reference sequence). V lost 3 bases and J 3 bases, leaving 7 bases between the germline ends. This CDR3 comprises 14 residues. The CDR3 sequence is CASGGTDYNSPLYF. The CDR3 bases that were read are TGTGCCAGCGGTGGGACAGACTATAATTCGCCC.

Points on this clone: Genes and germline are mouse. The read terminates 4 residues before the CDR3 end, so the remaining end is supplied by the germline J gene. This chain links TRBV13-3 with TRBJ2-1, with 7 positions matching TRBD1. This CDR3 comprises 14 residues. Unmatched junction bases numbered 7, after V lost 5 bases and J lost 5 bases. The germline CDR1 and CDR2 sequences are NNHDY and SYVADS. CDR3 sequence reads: CASRDPTGNAEQFF. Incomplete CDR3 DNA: TGTGCCAGCAGAGACCCGACAGGGAATGCT.

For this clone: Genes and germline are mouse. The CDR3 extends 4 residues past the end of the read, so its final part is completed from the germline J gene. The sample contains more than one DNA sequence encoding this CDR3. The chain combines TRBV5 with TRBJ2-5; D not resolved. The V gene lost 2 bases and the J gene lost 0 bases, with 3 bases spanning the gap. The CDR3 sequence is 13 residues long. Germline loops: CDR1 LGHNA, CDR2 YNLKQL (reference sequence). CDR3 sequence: CASSQQNQDTQYF. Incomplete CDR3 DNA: TGTGCCAGCAGCCAACAGAACCAAGAC.

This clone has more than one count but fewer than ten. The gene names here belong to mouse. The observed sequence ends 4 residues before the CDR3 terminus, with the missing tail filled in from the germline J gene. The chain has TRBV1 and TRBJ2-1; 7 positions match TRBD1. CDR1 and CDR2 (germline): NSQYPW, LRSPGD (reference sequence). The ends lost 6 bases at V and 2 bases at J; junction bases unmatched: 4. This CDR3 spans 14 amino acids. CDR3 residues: CTCRVTGYYAEQFF. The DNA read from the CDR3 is TGCACCTGCAGGGTGACAGGGTACTATGCT.

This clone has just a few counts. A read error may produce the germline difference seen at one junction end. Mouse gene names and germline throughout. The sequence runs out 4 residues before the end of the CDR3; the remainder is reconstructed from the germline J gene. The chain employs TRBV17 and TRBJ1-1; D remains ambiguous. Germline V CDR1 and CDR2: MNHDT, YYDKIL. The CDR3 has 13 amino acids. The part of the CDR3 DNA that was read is TGTGCTAGCAGAAGAGCTCCAAACACA. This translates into CASRRAPNT. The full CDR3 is CASRRAPNTEVFF.

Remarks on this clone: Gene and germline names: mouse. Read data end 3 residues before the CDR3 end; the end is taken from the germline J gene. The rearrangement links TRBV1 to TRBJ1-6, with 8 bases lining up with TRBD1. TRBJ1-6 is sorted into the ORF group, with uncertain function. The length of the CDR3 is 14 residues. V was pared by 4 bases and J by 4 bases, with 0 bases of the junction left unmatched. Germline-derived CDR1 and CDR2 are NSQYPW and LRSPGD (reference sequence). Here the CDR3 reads CTCSDRGYNSPLYF. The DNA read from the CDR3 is TGCACCTGCAGTGACAGGGGGTATAATTCGCCC.

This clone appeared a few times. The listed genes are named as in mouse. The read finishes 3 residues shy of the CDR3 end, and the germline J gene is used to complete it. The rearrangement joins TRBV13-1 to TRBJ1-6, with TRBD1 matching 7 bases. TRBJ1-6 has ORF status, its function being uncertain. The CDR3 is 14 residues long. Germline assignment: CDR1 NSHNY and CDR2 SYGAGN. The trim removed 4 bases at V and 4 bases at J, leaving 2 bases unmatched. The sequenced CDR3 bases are TGTGCCAGCAGTACAGGGGATTATAATTCGCCC. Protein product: CASSTGDYNSP. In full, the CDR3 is CASSTGDYNSPLYF.